This TCR beta chain was identified during a study of cytomegalovirus exposure and HLA in healthy donors (TCRdb year 2017). Notes on the research overall: According to an earlier analysis of several hundred of the donors, some 180 million T cells yielded 90 million to 140 million unique TCR beta sequences and approximately 300 Gb of sequence data. Around 320 gigabases of sequencing data and approximately 85 million unique TCR sequences were included in an early release covering roughly 600 HLA-typed donors. Of the 300 to 500 genotyped donors, 65% to 90% were placed in the genetic ancestry cluster associated with self-reported Caucasian donors. The study aimed to test whether signatures of past pathogen exposure could be identified by cataloging public T cell receptors. The T cell repertoires of under 700 subjects were profiled by immunosequencing and related to cytomegalovirus serostatus. Besides the first cohort of under 700 subjects, a separate validation cohort made up of some 110 different subjects was used. The study combined high-throughput TCR immunosequencing, statistical association of individual TCRs with disease status, and machine learning to predict cytomegalovirus infection status. A later analysis re-analyzed previously published TCR beta repertoires from about 730 donors and added high-resolution HLA genotyping to study TCR occurrence patterns. The later analysis used no new phenotypic data to find candidate immune exposures, relying instead on TCR beta sequences and their occurrence across donors. An earlier analysis of 587 of the donors used high-throughput TCR beta sequencing to judge whether each TCR beta V gene segment behaved as functional or pseudogenic. Donor age, sex, ethnicity and CMV serostatus were collected together with the repertoire data. Genome-wide SNP genotypes for about 55% of the roughly 670 donors were used in a later genetic analysis, which treated that subset as a discovery cohort. All discovery cohort repertoires had been generated using a single sequencing platform. HLA typing included class I and class II loci at four-digit resolution. Typing coverage differed by locus: A, B, C, DRB1 and DQB1 were typed in about 629-640 donors, DQA1 in roughly 500, DPA1 in some 600, and DPB1 in approximately 450. Roughly five DR-DQ haplotypes were handled as single units for association and clustering because linkage in the cohort was strong. Across around 400 genotyped donors of the cohort, an average of about 220,000 unique TCR beta nucleotide sequences per donor were sequenced, and roughly 20% of those sequences were non-productive. The research as a whole found: Because counts were too low, seventeen rarely observed V segments, including chromosome 9 orphons, were excluded from the earlier analysis of 587 of the donors. Because some donors lacked HLA typing at each locus, the association tests relied only on the typed subset. Some IMGT-functional V segments, including TRBV6-2 and TRBV6-3, could not be told apart with the 87-base-pair reads, so those segments were excluded. A later analysis found that TCR association rates varied across HLA loci, with DRB1 alleles showing the most associated TCRs and HLA-C alleles the fewest. Compared with equally common non-associated chains, HLA-associated TCR beta chains in a later analysis were more clonally expanded and had lower generation probabilities. A later analysis found that most CMV-associated TCR beta chains appeared HLA-restricted, with HLA associations seemingly driven largely by CMV exposure. Correlated functional status among segregating V segments might reflect linkage disequilibrium, but an unknown experimental factor could not be ruled out. The authors suggested that the approach could potentially be generalized to other disease states and immunological phenotypes. In this cohort, only TCR beta chains were sequenced, and detectable features were limited by the absence of alpha or paired-chain data. Strong co-occurrence of HLA alleles, especially DR and DQ, made assigning TCR associations to individual alleles difficult. V-gene and J-gene trimming of TCR beta chains was associated with a missense DCLRE1C variant in a later genetic analysis, and the association was replicated in an independent cohort. In both the original and validation cohorts, the classifier was reported to diagnose cytomegalovirus status with high specificity and sensitivity. Broadly in line with IMGT annotations, most TCR beta V segments showed up in productive rearrangements about 87% or about 30% of the time in an earlier analysis of approximately 640 of the donors. A further reported finding was that TCR beta sequences accurately predicted the HLA-A and HLA-B alleles for most subjects in the first cohort. Compared with the approximately 700-donor mean, donors in an Asian-associated ancestry cluster had fewer N-insertions in productive TCRs, according to a later genetic analysis. Three of the identified cytomegalovirus-associated TCR beta chains were confirmed in vitro to be specific for cytomegalovirus antigens. A later analysis reported that several top co-occurrence clusters appeared linked to parvovirus B19, influenza, CMV and Epstein-Barr virus. A cluster of highly shared sequence variants was judged likely to be a technical artifact of the sequencing pipeline. In the study, approximately 160 TCR beta chains were listed as associated with cytomegalovirus. While some public TCRs were present in many individuals, most TCR sequences turned up only very rarely across donors. Specific HLA alleles were associated with over 15,000 TCR beta sequences at a false discovery rate of 0.05 in a later analysis. For the cohort, immune exposure information was limited to CMV serostatus. Roughly uniform sequencing depth across donors was assumed in presence/absence analyses, although this assumption may not hold.

As regards this clone: What this receptor recognizes is not known. Per-nucleotide qualities are absent, and no much larger clonotype sits a single base away.

The cohort consisted of hundreds of healthy bone marrow donors. At the time of sampling, every cohort member was nominally healthy, though immune exposures that went unrecorded were likely present. Of the 650 to 750 cohort members, about 280 had positive CMV serostatus and about 360 had negative CMV serostatus, and CMV serostatus was not recorded for the donor. Every donor gave a peripheral blood sample, and the peripheral blood mononuclear cells from that sample were used for TCR beta sequencing. Genomic DNA extraction from the blood cell samples was performed with the Qiagen DNeasy Blood Extraction Kit. Receptor amplification or capture employed the immunoSEQ multiplex PCR assay. A mixture of 60 forward primers for TCR Vbeta segments and 13 reverse primers for TCR Jbeta segments was used in the multiplex PCR. Amplification of the CDR3 region of rearranged TCR beta genes was performed with a multiplex PCR assay on genomic DNA. The amplified TCR beta libraries were sequenced on the Illumina HiSeq System as 87-base-pair reads. The authors' analysis ran thus. In a later analysis, about 80 million unique TCR beta chains were counted across the roughly 610 repertoires, and roughly 11 million of these chains were shared by at least two donors. Raw reads were error-corrected and collapsed into unique sequences with a nearest-neighbor algorithm that merged closely related sequences to remove PCR and sequencing errors. Alignment of CDR3 sequences to IMGT reference sequences was used to assign V, D and J gene segments. For a sequence to be retained, a match of at least six nucleotides to both a V gene segment and a J gene segment was required. A rearrangement counted as productive if the CDR3 had no stop codons and remained in frame with V and J, and every other rearrangement counted as non-productive. Following IMGT convention, CDR3 was defined as the stretch from the second conserved V-encoded cysteine to the conserved J-encoded phenylalanine. Sequences without an unambiguous match to a single V gene segment were excluded from the earlier analysis of 587 of the donors. In an earlier analysis of a few hundred of the donors, V segments were called functional above 56.7% productive rearrangements and were called segregating when the between-donor standard deviation exceeded 5%. To diagnose cytomegalovirus status from the catalog of TCR beta chain sequences, a statistical classification framework was built. V and J gene assignment, in a later analysis, came from comparing TCR nucleotide sequences with IMGT/GENE-DB human TR gene sequences. In a later analysis, CDR3 sequences and most-parsimonious VDJ recombination scenarios were assigned using the TCRdist pipeline. In a later analysis, every TCR beta chain was defined by the combination of its CDR3 amino acid sequence and its V-gene family, and reads without a unique V-gene family were dropped. In a later analysis, 450 to 600 highly shared, low-generation-probability nucleotide sequences were removed to address suspected cross-contamination and a sequencing artifact. In a later analysis, a clonal expansion index for each public chain was calculated from normalized within-repertoire ranks of inferred template counts. In a later analysis, generation probabilities were computed using a VDJ recombination model fitted to out-of-frame rearrangements, and the results were checked against IGoR. In a later analysis, TCR-TCR, TCR-HLA and TCR-CMV co-occurrence was scored with hypergeometric tests, and a repertoire-size bias correction was applied to TCR pairs. False discovery rates were estimated in a later analysis by permuting HLA or CMV assignments 20 times. In a later analysis, co-occurring TCRs were grouped using DBSCAN, and TCRdist sequence similarity was added for clustering within HLA-allele-positive subsets. Co-occurrence clustering excluded repertoires with fewer than 30,000 or more than 120,000 public chains, plus five with anomalous nucleotide sharing. The source is immuneACCESS, and TCRdb retained only in-frame sequences with V and J called. Part of the clones is not carried over; for the studies checked, unresolved V genes explain less than half of this, and the remainder is unexplained. The V and J calls and the clone size are those of that table, but D and trimming were determined from the DNA. The sample includes about 140,000 clones, with 80% observed a single time. The ten largest clones add up to over 4% of the sample.

Trimming takes 5 bases from V and 7 bases from J, and the germline ends sit 12 bases apart. Measured from the cysteine to the phenylalanine, the CDR3 is 12 residues long. CDR3 DNA is the only sequence kept; it has 36 bases, read in frame from the first base. The CDR1 and CDR2 encoded by the germline V gene are SGHTA and FQGNSA. Source material: PBMCs. The origin of this receptor is a young man in good health. The chain is encoded by TRBV7-2 joined to TRBJ2-7; a tentative D match to TRBD1 spans 5 bases. The CDR3 protein is CASSLGALEQYF. The nucleotides read TGTGCCAGCAGCCTAGGGGCATTGGAGCAGTACTTC.